This paragraph reports one TCR beta chain. These data come from a study of beta chain features in type 1 diabetes. Trimming took 2 bases from V and 4 from J; bases not matched to a gene: 7. The CDR3 length is 15 residues. Germline lookup yields CDR1 SEHNR and CDR2 FQNEAQ (reference sequence). Every bit of the isolated RNA underwent reverse transcription, so sequencing read expressed TCRB transcripts. Assay: immunoSEQ multiplex PCR; the TCRdb copy retains only in-frame clones and omits some. The table records about 360,000 clones, over 10% of them present only once. The J gene is TRBJ2-7, the V gene TRBV7-9, with TRBD2 matching 8 bases. The receptor comes from a man between 18 and 29 years old in good health. Source material: naive CD4+ T cells from blood. CDR3 sequence (DNA): TGTGCCAGCAGCTTATTTGACCTAGCGGGTTACGAGCAGTACTTC. This translates into CASSLFDLAGYEQYF.